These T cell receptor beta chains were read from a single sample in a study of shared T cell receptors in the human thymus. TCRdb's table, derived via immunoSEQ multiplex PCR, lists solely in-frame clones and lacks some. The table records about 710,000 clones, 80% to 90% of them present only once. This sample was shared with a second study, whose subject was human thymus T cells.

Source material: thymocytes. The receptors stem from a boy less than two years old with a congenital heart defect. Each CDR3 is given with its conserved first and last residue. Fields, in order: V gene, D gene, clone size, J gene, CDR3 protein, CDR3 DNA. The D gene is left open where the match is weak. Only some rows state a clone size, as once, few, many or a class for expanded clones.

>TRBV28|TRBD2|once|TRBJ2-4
CASRHLAGGPGTKNIQYF
TGTGCCAGCAGACATCTAGCGGGAGGGCCTGGGACCAAAAACATTCAGTACTTC
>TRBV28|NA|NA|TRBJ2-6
CASSLELQGPPSGANVLTF
TGTGCCAGCAGTTTAGAACTACAGGGTCCCCCCTCTGGGGCCAACGTCCTGACTTTC
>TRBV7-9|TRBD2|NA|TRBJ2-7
CASSYHHRGREEYF
TGTGCCAGCAGCTACCACCACCGGGGACGGGAGGAGTACTTC
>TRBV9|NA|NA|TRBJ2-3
CASSVEILGLTDTQYF
TGTGCCAGCAGCGTTGAGATTTTGGGGCTGACAGATACGCAGTATTTT
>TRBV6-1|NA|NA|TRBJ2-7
CASSETQGPRF
TGTGCCAGCAGTGAAACTCAGGGGCCGCGCTTC
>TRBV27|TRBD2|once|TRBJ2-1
CASSPFSGAFDEQFF
TGTGCCAGCAGTCCCTTTAGCGGGGCTTTCGATGAGCAGTTCTTC
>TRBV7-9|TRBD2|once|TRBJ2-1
CASRELAGTYNEQFF
TGTGCCAGCAGGGAGCTAGCGGGTACCTACAATGAGCAGTTCTTC
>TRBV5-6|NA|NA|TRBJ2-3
CASSLKGGDTQYF
TGTGCCAGCAGCTTGAAAGGGGGAGATACGCAGTATTTT
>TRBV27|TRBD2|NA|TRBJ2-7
CASTHSAGAINEQYF
TGTGCCAGCACCCACTCAGCGGGAGCGATAAACGAGCAGTACTTC
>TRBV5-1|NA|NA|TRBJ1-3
CASSLSQGAGNTIYF
TGCGCCAGCAGCTTGTCACAGGGCGCTGGAAACACCATATATTTT
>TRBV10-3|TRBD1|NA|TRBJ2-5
CASAPGGSETQYF
TGTGCCAGCGCCCCAGGGGGCTCAGAGACCCAGTACTTC
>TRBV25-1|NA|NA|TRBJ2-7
CASSARTISSYEQYF
TGTGCCAGCAGTGCTAGGACTATTAGCTCCTACGAGCAGTACTTC
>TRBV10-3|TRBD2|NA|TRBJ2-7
CATGTSGRADQGEQYF
TGTGCCACCGGGACTAGCGGGAGGGCCGATCAGGGGGAGCAGTACTTC
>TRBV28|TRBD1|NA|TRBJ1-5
CASSLCQTGGGMSNQPQHF
TGTGCCAGCAGTTTATGCCAGACAGGGGGTGGGATGAGCAATCAGCCCCAGCATTTT
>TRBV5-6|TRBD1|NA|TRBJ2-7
CASRRGQGSYEQYF
TGTGCCAGCAGACGGGGACAGGGGAGCTACGAGCAGTACTTC
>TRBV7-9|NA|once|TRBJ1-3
CASNSGNTIYF
TGTGCCAGCAATAGTGGAAACACCATATATTTT
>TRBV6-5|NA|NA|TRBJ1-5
CASSSTPGNQPQHF
TGTGCCAGCAGTTCTACCCCTGGTAATCAGCCCCAGCATTTT
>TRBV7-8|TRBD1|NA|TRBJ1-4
CASSFGDRGLELFF
TGTGCCAGCAGCTTCGGGGACAGGGGTTTAGAACTGTTTTTT
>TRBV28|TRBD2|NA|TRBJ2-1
CASSLGGGSEFF
TGTGCCAGCAGTTTGGGGGGGGGTAGCGAGTTCTTC
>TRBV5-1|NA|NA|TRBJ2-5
CASSLADRTLEQETQYF
TGCGCCAGCAGCTTGGCCGACAGAACCCTTGAACAAGAGACCCAGTACTTC
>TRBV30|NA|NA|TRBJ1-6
CAWRVPGGPDNSPLHF
TGTGCCTGGAGGGTTCCGGGAGGCCCCGATAATTCACCCCTCCACTTT
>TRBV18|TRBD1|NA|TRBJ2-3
CASSPPRGQVGTDTQYF
TGTGCCAGCTCACCGCCACGGGGACAGGTGGGGACAGATACGCAGTATTTT
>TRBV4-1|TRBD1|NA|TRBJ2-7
CASSPGQGTYEQYF
TGCGCCAGCAGCCCGGGACAGGGGACCTACGAGCAGTACTTC
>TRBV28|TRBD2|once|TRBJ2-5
CASSLQYMVPGLAGGRETQYF
TGTGCCAGCAGTTTACAATATATGGTACCGGGACTAGCGGGGGGGCGGGAGACCCAGTACTTC
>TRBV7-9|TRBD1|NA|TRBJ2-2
CASSSRQGGITGELFF
TGTGCCAGCAGCTCTCGACAGGGGGGAATCACCGGGGAGCTGTTTTTT
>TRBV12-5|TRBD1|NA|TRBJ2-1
CASGLVSGTGHQQFF
TGTGCTAGTGGTTTGGTTTCCGGGACAGGTCATCAGCAGTTCTTC
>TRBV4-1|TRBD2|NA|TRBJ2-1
CASSQGAGIGLAGGGEQFF
TGCGCCAGCAGCCAAGGGGCCGGGATAGGGCTAGCGGGGGGGGGTGAGCAGTTCTTC
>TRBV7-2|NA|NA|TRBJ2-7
CASSPLDSFYYEQYF
TGTGCCAGCAGCCCTTTGGACAGTTTTTACTACGAGCAGTACTTC
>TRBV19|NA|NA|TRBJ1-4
CASSTTHRRVEMVLFF
TGTGCCAGTAGCACTACGCACCGCCGGGTCGAGATGGTTCTGTTTTTT
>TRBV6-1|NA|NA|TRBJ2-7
CASPSGASSYEQYF
TGTGCCAGCCCCTCAGGGGCCAGCTCCTACGAGCAGTACTTC
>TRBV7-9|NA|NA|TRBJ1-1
CASSLVEHGGTEAFF
TGTGCCAGCAGCTTAGTGGAGCACGGTGGCACTGAAGCTTTCTTT
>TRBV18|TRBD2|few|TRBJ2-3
CASSPAGLGPTQYF
TGTGCCAGCTCACCGGCGGGACTAGGTCCGACGCAGTATTTT
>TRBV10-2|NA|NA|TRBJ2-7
CASSGGGVPREQYF
TGCGCCAGCAGTGGGGGCGGGGTCCCGCGGGAGCAGTACTTC
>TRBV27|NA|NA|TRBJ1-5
CASTAQGRGKAPSNQPQHF
TGTGCCAGCACAGCTCAGGGTAGAGGAAAGGCCCCTAGCAATCAGCCCCAGCATTTT
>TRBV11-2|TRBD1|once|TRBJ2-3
CASSSRTGHRTDTQYF
TGTGCCAGCAGCTCACGGACAGGACACCGCACAGATACGCAGTATTTT
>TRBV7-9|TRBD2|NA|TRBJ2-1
CASSLEGLAGYNEQFF
TGTGCCAGCAGCTTAGAGGGACTAGCGGGGTACAATGAGCAGTTCTTC
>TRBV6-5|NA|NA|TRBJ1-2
CASSYSGEGYTF
TGTGCCAGCAGTTATTCGGGTGAGGGCTACACCTTC
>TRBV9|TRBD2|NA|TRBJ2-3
CASSVGGSGRYSDTQYF
TGTGCCAGCAGCGTGGGTGGTAGCGGGAGGTATTCGGATACGCAGTATTTT
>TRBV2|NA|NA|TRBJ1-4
CASREGWEKLFF
TGTGCCAGCAGAGAGGGTTGGGAAAAACTGTTTTTT
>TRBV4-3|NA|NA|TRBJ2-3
CASSQGDLPDTQYF
TGCGCCAGCAGCCAAGGAGACTTGCCCGATACGCAGTATTTT
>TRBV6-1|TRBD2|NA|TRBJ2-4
CASTEREGTKNIQYF
TGTGCCAGCACCGAGAGGGAGGGGACCAAAAACATTCAGTACTTC
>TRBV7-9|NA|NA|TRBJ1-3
CASSQISGNTIYF
TGTGCCAGCAGCCAAATCTCTGGAAACACCATATATTTT
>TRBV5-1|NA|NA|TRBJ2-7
CASSLVVGKQNYEQYF
TGCGCCAGCAGCTTGGTAGTGGGCAAACAGAACTACGAGCAGTACTTC
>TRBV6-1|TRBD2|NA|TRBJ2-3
CASSGIAGGSTDTQYF
TGTGCCAGCAGTGGAATAGCGGGAGGGAGCACAGATACGCAGTATTTT
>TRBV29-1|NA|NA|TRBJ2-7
CSVAGGRPSYEQYF
TGCAGCGTTGCCGGCGGCCGACCCTCCTACGAGCAGTACTTC
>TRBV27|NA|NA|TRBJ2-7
CASSWSHKNYEQYF
TGTGCCAGCAGTTGGAGTCATAAGAACTACGAGCAGTACTTC
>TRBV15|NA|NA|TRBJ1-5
CATSSAGYSNQPQHF
TGTGCCACCAGCAGCGCCGGTTATAGCAATCAGCCCCAGCATTTT
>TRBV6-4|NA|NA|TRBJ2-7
CASSLYEQYF
TGTGCCAGCAGCCTCTACGAGCAGTACTTC
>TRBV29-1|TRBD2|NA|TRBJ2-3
CSVLGASGGPSTDTQYF
TGCAGCGTTTTGGGGGCTAGCGGGGGTCCTAGCACAGATACGCAGTATTTT
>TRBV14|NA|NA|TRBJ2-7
CASSQAGGNSPYEQYF
TGTGCCAGCAGCCAAGCGGGCGGGAACAGCCCCTACGAGCAGTACTTC
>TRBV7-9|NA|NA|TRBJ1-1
CASSQVGQVDMNTEAFF
TGTGCCAGCAGCCAGGTGGGGCAGGTAGATATGAACACTGAAGCTTTCTTT
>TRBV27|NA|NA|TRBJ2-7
CASSLGPYGYEQYF
TGTGCCAGCAGTTTGGGGCCCTACGGGTACGAGCAGTACTTC
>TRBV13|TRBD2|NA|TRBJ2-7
CASSPGTSGSYEQYF
TGTGCCAGCAGCCCCGGGACTAGCGGATCCTACGAGCAGTACTTC
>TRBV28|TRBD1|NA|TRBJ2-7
CASSQGDGYEQYF
TGTGCCAGCAGCCAGGGGGATGGGTACGAGCAGTACTTC
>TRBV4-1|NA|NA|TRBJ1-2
CASSQGKTENYGYTF
TGCGCCAGCAGCCAAGGAAAAACGGAGAACTATGGCTACACCTTC
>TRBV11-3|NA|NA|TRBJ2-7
CASSLDRGEQYF
TGTGCCAGCAGCTTAGATAGGGGAGAGCAGTACTTC
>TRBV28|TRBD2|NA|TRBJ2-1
CASSWRLAGGLENEQFF
TGTGCCAGCAGTTGGAGACTAGCGGGGGGGTTGGAAAATGAGCAGTTCTTC
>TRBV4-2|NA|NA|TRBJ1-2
CASSREAGIIYGYTF
TGTGCCAGCAGCCGAGAGGCAGGGATAATCTATGGCTACACCTTC
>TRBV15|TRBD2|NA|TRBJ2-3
CATSRERLAGADGADTQYF
TGTGCCACCAGCAGAGAAAGACTAGCGGGAGCCGATGGGGCAGATACGCAGTATTTT